This TCR beta chain is drawn from a study of OX40 agonist ivuxolimab in advanced cancers. Regarding the study in general: Ivuxolimab was a fully human IgG2 agonistic monoclonal antibody targeting the costimulatory receptor OX40 (CD134). Prior anti-PD-1, anti-PD-L1 or anti-CTLA-4 therapy was permitted, and 40% of dose-escalation patients had received checkpoint inhibitors. Peripheral TCRbeta sequencing was intended to test whether TCR sequence diversity was altered and clonal T-cell expansion was caused by ivuxolimab. In the dose-escalation cohort, 65% to 85% of patients were male, and the mean age was roughly 60 years with a range of roughly 23 to 79. Partial responses were achieved by three dose-escalation patients, of whom one had hepatocellular carcinoma and two had cutaneous melanoma. Of the approximately 50 patients in dose escalation, about 20 had hepatocellular carcinoma, about 15 had melanoma, 9 had renal cell carcinoma and 9 had head and neck cancer. Intravenous ivuxolimab was administered to patients every 2 weeks at six dose levels: 0.01, 0.1, 0.3, 1.5, 3 and 10 mg/kg. The monotherapy dose-escalation portion (N ≈ 52 patients) of the phase I ivuxolimab trial is reported in the paper.

The table lists this clone with a count of one. Its antigen specificity is not known. One base away there is no much larger clone; base qualities are not given. Genomic DNA was extracted from sorted cells for sequencing of the TCRbeta CDR3 region. TCRbeta CDR3 regions were sequenced using the immunoSEQ Assay. TCRdb mirrors the immuneACCESS table, restricted to in-frame sequences. Some clones are absent from its copies; in checked studies, under half trace to an unresolved V gene, and the reason for the others is unknown. Across this sample there are 70,000 to 80,000 clones, with about 93% seen only once. The ten largest clones take up about 0.42% of the sample. Results and caveats for the whole study, not just this receptor: Partial responders in the 0.1-3.0 mg/kg groups had among the lowest normalized peripheral clonal expansion, especially among CD8+ T cells. The antigen specificity of the clonally expanded peripheral T cells was not determined. After ivuxolimab, CD8+ T cells had more expanded clones than CD4+ T cells on average. Low levels of normalized T-cell clonal expansion were also seen in some patients who did not respond. Clonal expansion of both CD4+ and CD8+ blood T cells was observed from baseline to week 6 at doses 0.1 to 3.0 mg/kg.

The V and J ends are trimmed by 5 bases and 5 bases, leaving 19 bases between them. Reading the germline V gene gives CDR1 SQVTM and CDR2 ANQGSEA. Including cysteine and phenylalanine, the CDR3 has 14 amino acids. Only CDR3 DNA remains: 42 bases, in frame from the first base. The trial excluded patients who had a history of autoimmune disease or who were on systemic immunosuppression. Peripheral blood for TCR sequencing was drawn from every dose cohort at baseline, at cycle 4 day 1 and at cycle 7 day 1. The samples were drawn from a first-in-human, open-label, multicenter phase I dose-escalation trial of ivuxolimab. Adults with locally advanced or metastatic head and neck squamous cell, hepatocellular, melanoma or renal cell carcinoma were enrolled in the trial. Before TCR sequencing, CD4+ and CD8+ T cells were separately sorted from peripheral blood.

The sequences come from CD4+ or CD8+ T cells sorted from blood, collected in a trial of the OX40 agonist ivuxolimab. Recombination linked TRBV29-1 to TRBJ2-7; a tentative D call is TRBD2 (6 bases match). This receptor was identified in an adult with an advanced solid tumor such as melanoma, head and neck, liver or kidney cancer. The CDR3 region reads CSVRVRGMLNEQYF. The base sequence is TGCAGCGTTCGGGTTCGGGGGATGTTAAACGAGCAGTACTTC.